This T cell receptor (beta chain) was retrieved from a study of T cell responses to AZD1222 COVID-19 vaccine. Libraries were prepared by immunoSEQ multiplex PCR; TCRdb keeps only in-frame clonotypes and omits some of them. The sample shows roughly 120,000 clones, 85% to 90% of them seen only once. CDR3 length: 18 amino acids. CDR1 is SGDLS and CDR2 is YYNGEE in the germline V gene. V was pared by 2 bases and J by 7 bases, with 18 bases of the junction left unmatched. The sequences come from peripheral blood, collected on day 0 of AZD1222 vaccination. The chain couples TRBV9 to TRBJ2-1; 7 bases align to TRBD2. This clonotype was sampled from an adult in good health. The CDR3 sequence: CASSVIPPWDYMRNEQFF. CDR3 sequence (DNA): TGTGCCAGCAGCGTCATTCCCCCTTGGGACTACATGAGGAATGAGCAGTTCTTC. The variable domain in full, completed from reference TRBV9 and TRBJ2-1, reads DSGVTQTPKHLITATGQRVTLRCSPRSGDLSVYWYQQSLDQGLQFLIQYYNGEERAKGNILERFSAQQFPDLHSELNLSSLELGDSALYFCASSVIPPWDYMRNEQFFGPGTRLTVL.